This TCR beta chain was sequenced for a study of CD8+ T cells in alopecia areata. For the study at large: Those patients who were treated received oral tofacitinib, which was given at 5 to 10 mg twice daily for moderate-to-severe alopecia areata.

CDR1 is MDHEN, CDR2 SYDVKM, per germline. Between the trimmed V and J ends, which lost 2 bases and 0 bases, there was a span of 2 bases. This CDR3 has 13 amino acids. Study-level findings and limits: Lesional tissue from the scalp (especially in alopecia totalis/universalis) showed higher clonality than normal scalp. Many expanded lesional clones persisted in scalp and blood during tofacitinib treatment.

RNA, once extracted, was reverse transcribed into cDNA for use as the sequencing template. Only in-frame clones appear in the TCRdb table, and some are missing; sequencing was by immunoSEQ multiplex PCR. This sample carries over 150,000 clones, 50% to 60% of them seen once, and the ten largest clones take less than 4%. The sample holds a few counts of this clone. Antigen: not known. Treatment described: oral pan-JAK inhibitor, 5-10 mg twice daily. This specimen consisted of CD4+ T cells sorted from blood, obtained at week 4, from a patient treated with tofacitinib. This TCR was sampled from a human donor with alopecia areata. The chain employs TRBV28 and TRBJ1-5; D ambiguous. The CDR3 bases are TGTGCCAGCAGTTTAGATAGCAATCAGCCCCAGCATTTT. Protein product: CASSLDSNQPQHF.